This TCR beta chain was identified during a study of cytomegalovirus exposure and HLA in healthy donors. Looking at the study overall: Drawn from HLA-typed donors, about 85 million unique TCRs were held in an early data release. Under 85% of more than 300 genotyped donors fell in the Caucasian-associated ancestry cluster.

PCR used 60 Vbeta primers and 13 Jbeta primers. Profiled with immunoSEQ multiplex PCR; TCRdb holds only in-frame clones, not every one. This sample has approximately 170,000 clones; about two thirds occur once, and the top ten carry around 4%. Germline V lookup: CDR1 SGHTA, CDR2 FQGNSA. The CDR3 contains 16 residues. V was clipped by 2 bases and J by 4 bases; unmatched bases: 9. General observations from the study: An assumption of roughly uniform sequencing depth across donors underlay the presence/absence analyses. Reports indicate that TCR beta sequences accurately predicted the HLA-A and HLA-B alleles of most subjects.

With respect to this clone: Its antigen remains unknown.

Sequenced input: PBMCs. The chain uses TRBV7-2 and TRBJ2-7; 9 nucleotides match TRBD1. The clonotype originates from a woman aged 18-35 years in good health and CMV-seropositive. The CDR3 loop is CASSLSSRTGVYEQYF. The CDR3 nucleotides are TGTGCCAGCAGCTTAAGTTCTAGGACAGGGGTATACGAGCAGTACTTC. The full variable domain, its missing parts supplied by reference TRBV7-2 and TRBJ2-7, is GAGVSQSPSNKVTEKGKDVELRCDPISGHTALYWYRQSLGQGLEFLIYFQGNSAPDKSGLPSDRFSAERTGGSVSTLTIQRTQQEDSAVYLCASSLSSRTGVYEQYFGPGTRLTVT.